This TCR beta chain is from a study of OX40 agonist ivuxolimab in advanced cancers. Findings and limits, study-wide: CD4+ T cells averaged fewer expanded clones than CD8+ T cells. Clonal expansion from baseline to week 6 occurred in both CD4+ and CD8+ T cells.

J was trimmed by 5 bases and V by 1 base; bases with no gene match: 4. This CDR3 has 14 residues. Germline CDR1 SGHVS, CDR2 FNYEAQ. Sequencing used immunoSEQ multiplex PCR; TCRdb keeps in-frame clones, though not all of them. This sample has 75,000 to 100,000 clones; more than 80% occur once, and the top ten carry about 5.8%. This clone was detected once. Its specificity is not known. This chain uses TRBV7-6 with TRBJ2-7; 8 bases agree with TRBD1. Here the sequenced sample was CD4+ or CD8+ T cells sorted from blood, taken in a trial of the OX40 agonist ivuxolimab. The receptor comes from an adult with an advanced solid tumor such as melanoma, head and neck, liver or kidney cancer. As DNA, the CDR3 is TGTGCCAGCAGCTTAGGCCCAGGGGGCGACGAGCAGTACTTC. Amino acid sequence: CASSLGPGGDEQYF.